Listed below are T cell receptor beta chains from one sample, sequenced in a study of T cell repertoires in cytomegalovirus infection. Using its own MiXCR run on the reads, TCRdb lists one record per CDR3 protein. The sample lists hundreds of thousands of distinct CDR3 sequences; around 35% were seen once. No cognate antigen is known for these TCRs. The sequencing used cultured PBMCs, collected from culture after CMV antigen stimulation. All receptors come from a human donor in good health (CMV status not recorded). Some clones in this sample may be carry-over from other donors' samples. The CDR3 runs from the conserved cysteine through the conserved F or W. The D gene is left open where the match is weak. Clone size appears in some rows only: once, few, many, or a class for an expanded clone.

j_call v_call d_call clone_size cdr3_nt cdr3_aa
TRBJ2-7 TRBV6-6 - - TGTGCCAGCAGTTACTTGGGACAAATCTACGAGCAGTACTTC CASSYLGQIYEQYF
TRBJ1-1 TRBV20-1 - - TGCAGTGCTAAACCGAGTGGTACTGAAGCTTTCTTT CSAKPSGTEAFF
TRBJ2-2 TRBV12-3/TRBV12-4 TRBD2 - TGTGCCAGCATACCTCGGACTAGCGGGACCTACACCGGGGAGCTGTTTTTT CASIPRTSGTYTGELFF
TRBJ1-5 TRBV6-1 TRBD1 few TGTGCCAGCAGTGAATGGGGACAGGGTCGGCCCCAGCATTTT CASSEWGQGRPQHF
TRBJ1-5 TRBV12-3/TRBV12-4 - - TGTGCCAGCAGACAGGGTAGCAATCAGCCCCAGCATTTT CASRQGSNQPQHF
TRBJ1-6 TRBV18 - - TGTGCCAGCTCACCCTCGTCGAGAGGGCCAACCCTTTCACCCCTCCACTTT CASSPSSRGPTLSPLHF
TRBJ1-2 TRBV7-2 - - TGTGCCAGCAACGGGAACTTCCGGAACAAGTATGGCTACACCTTC CASNGNFRNKYGYTF
TRBJ1-4 TRBV7-6 - - TGTGCCAGCAGCGGGCCCTTGGGCCCTGAAAAACTGTTTTTT CASSGPLGPEKLFF
TRBJ2-5 TRBV9 TRBD2 - TGTGCCAGCAGCGTAGGTCCAGGCCTAGCGGGAACCCCACAAGAGACCCAGTACTTC CASSVGPGLAGTPQETQYF
TRBJ2-1 TRBV12-3/TRBV12-4 TRBD2 many TGTGCCAGCAGTTTAGCCTTGACTAGCGTAGCGAACAATGAGCAGTTCTTC CASSLALTSVANNEQFF